Following are 24 T cell receptor beta chains from one sample sequenced in a study of shared clonotypes between healthy human individuals. Here immunoSEQ multiplex PCR was the method, and the copy in TCRdb shows in-frame clones only, minus some. The sample carries roughly 2.1 million clones, 90% to 95% recorded once. Naive CD8 isolation took CD45RO-negative cells positively selected for CCR7 and excluded terminally differentiated effector memory CD45RA+ cells. Sequenced: naive CD8+ T cells from PBMCs. These receptors were obtained from a man younger than 35 in good health. Some clones in this sample may be carry-over from other donors' samples.

V gene TRBV15 combines with J gene TRBJ2-3, with a possible D match to TRBD2 (6 bases). Per germline, CDR1 LNHNV and CDR2 YYDKDF (reference sequence). The length of the CDR3 is 14 residues. Between the trimmed V and J ends, which lost 3 bases and 6 bases, there was a span of 13 bases. CDR3 coding DNA: TGTGCCACCAGCAGCGGGGGTAGTGTGGATACGCAGTATTTT. Residues: CATSSGGSVDTQYF.

The gene calls are TRBV7-9 and TRBJ2-6, with D unclear. V was pared by 5 bases and J by 0 bases, with 8 bases between. CDR3 length equals 15 residues. Germline CDR1 SEHNR, CDR2 FQNEAQ (reference sequence). CDR3 protein: CASSRGLSGANVLTF. Written as DNA, the CDR3 is TGTGCCAGCAGCCGAGGCCTCTCTGGGGCCAACGTCCTGACTTTC.

The chain combines TRBV28 with TRBJ2-2, with D possibly being TRBD2 (6 bases). The length of the CDR3 is 19 residues. Germline CDR1 is MDHEN and CDR2 is SYDVKM. Trimming stripped 9 bases from V and 0 bases from J, with 26 bases between. CDR3 nucleotide sequence: TGTGCCAGGGAGGGTGGGGGAACCCGATACCAACCGAACACCGGGGAGCTGTTTTTT. Amino acids: CAREGGGTRYQPNTGELFF.

The chain is built from TRBV5-6 and TRBJ1-5; D gene ambiguous. The V gene lost 0 bases and the J gene lost 4 bases, with 8 bases spanning the gap. The CDR3 is 14 residues long. Germline assignment: CDR1 SGHDT and CDR2 YYEEEE. CDR3 amino acids: CASSLASLNQPQHF. CDR3 nucleotide sequence: TGTGCCAGCAGCTTGGCCTCACTAAATCAGCCCCAGCATTTT.

This clone occurred a few times. The chain is built from TRBV7-9 and TRBJ1-1; D is unclear. The CDR3 totals 13 residues. The germline CDR1 and CDR2 sequences are SEHNR and FQNEAQ (reference sequence). V was clipped by 2 bases and J by 5 bases, with 9 bases between them. The CDR3 nucleotides are TGTGCCAGCAGCTTACTACTGGGGACTGAAGCTTTCTTT. Its protein product is CASSLLLGTEAFF. Full variable domain (rest looked up from reference TRBV7-9 and TRBJ1-1): DTGVSQNPRHKITKRGQNVTFRCDPISEHNRLYWYRQTLGQGPEFLTYFQNEAQLEKSRLLSDRFSAERPKGSFSTLEIQRTEQGDSAMYLCASSLLLGTEAFFGQGTRLTVV.

The chain recombines TRBV28 with TRBJ2-3; 7 nucleotides agree with TRBD1. V lost 3 bases, J lost 5 bases, and 8 bases stayed unmatched. Germline-derived CDR1 and CDR2 are MDHEN and SYDVKM. The CDR3 is 15 residues long. The CDR3, as DNA: TGTGCCAGCAGTTTGTGGCAGGGGGAGTTAGATACGCAGTATTTT. Encoded protein: CASSLWQGELDTQYF.

The chain joins TRBV7-9 to TRBJ2-1; unclear D gene. Germline V lookup: CDR1 SEHNR, CDR2 FQNEAQ (reference sequence). The CDR3 is 13 amino acids. The ends were cut back, 3 bases at V and 8 bases at J, with 11 bases in the middle. Written as DNA, the CDR3 is TGTGCCAGCAGCTTTTATTCGGGCGATGAGCAGTTCTTC. Translating it yields CASSFYSGDEQFF.

The chain links TRBV9 to TRBJ2-1; the match to TRBD2 covers 16 bases. The V gene end was trimmed by 3 bases and the J gene end by 8 bases; junction bases not matched to a gene: 8. CDR1 SGDLS and CDR2 YYNGEE come from the germline V gene. The CDR3 runs 17 residues. CDR3 amino acids: CASSAQTGLAGGHEQFF. DNA for the CDR3: TGTGCCAGCAGCGCCCAGACGGGACTAGCGGGAGGGCATGAGCAGTTCTTC.

V and J are TRBV4-2 and TRBJ2-7, with 10 nucleotides matching TRBD2. Germline V gives CDR1 LGHNA, CDR2 YNFKEQ. The CDR3 spans 14 residues. The ends lost 4 bases at V and 5 bases at J; junction bases unmatched: 5. In DNA form, the CDR3 reads TGTGCCAGCAGCCCTAGCGGGAGATTCAACGAGCAGTACTTC. It codes for CASSPSGRFNEQYF.

This chain links TRBV15 with TRBJ1-4; 7 nucleotides align to TRBD1. The CDR3 length is 18 residues. Germline V gene lookup returns CDR1 LNHNV and CDR2 YYDKDF (reference sequence). After removal of 0 bases from V and 4 bases from J, the junction contained 11 bases not matched to a gene. The chain's CDR3 is CATSRESGGSPLNEKLFF. The CDR3 DNA sequence: TGTGCCACCAGCAGAGAATCAGGGGGTTCCCCCCTTAATGAAAAACTGTTTTTT.

In nucleotides, the CDR3 is TGTGCCAGCAGTCCCTCGGCAGGGGCTACCACCTACGAGCAGTACTTC. It codes for CASSPSAGATTYEQYF. This rearrangement joins TRBV27 to TRBJ2-7; D is perhaps TRBD1 (6 bases). V lost 5 bases, J lost 2 bases, and 19 bases lay in between. The CDR3 spans 16 residues. Per the germline V gene, CDR1 is MNHEY and CDR2 is SMNVEV (reference sequence).

The chain carries TRBV11-2 and TRBJ1-1; maybe TRBD1 (6 bases). The V gene lost 2 bases and the J gene lost 1 base, with 17 bases spanning the gap. Germline-derived CDR1 and CDR2 are SGHAT and FQNNGV. This CDR3 region has 17 residues. CDR3 nucleotides: TGTGCCAGCAGCTTATTCCCCCGCAGGGGATCGAACACTGAAGCTTTCTTT. This codes for CASSLFPRRGSNTEAFF.

The chain has TRBV28 and TRBJ2-5; D gene unclear. This CDR3 region has 14 residues. With 1 base removed from V and 8 bases from J, the gap between germline ends came to 14 bases. Germline V lookup: CDR1 MDHEN, CDR2 SYDVKM. Written as DNA, the CDR3 is TGTGCCAGCAGTTTATCGCGGCGGCTTGATACCCAGTACTTC. Protein product: CASSLSRRLDTQYF.

This clone came up once. V is TRBV11-3 and J is TRBJ2-1, with 7 bases aligning to TRBD1. With 5 bases clipped from V and 6 bases from J, the junction kept 10 bases outside the gene matches. The CDR3 has 15 amino acids. Germline CDR1 SGHNT, CDR2 YENEEA. The CDR3 reads CASSHRTGLFNEQFF. The CDR3 DNA follows: TGTGCCAGCAGCCACCGGACAGGCCTCTTCAATGAGCAGTTCTTC.

A few counts support this clone. Different DNA sequences within this sample yield the same CDR3. This rearrangement joins TRBV27 to TRBJ2-7, with D unclear. V lost 0 bases and J lost 2, with 5 bases in between. Germline V lookup: CDR1 MNHEY, CDR2 SMNVEV (reference sequence). This CDR3 has 13 residues. This chain's CDR3 is CASSLSQTYEQYF. The CDR3 region has the DNA TGTGCCAGCAGTTTATCGCAGACCTACGAGCAGTACTTC.

A single count supports this clone. J is TRBJ2-3 and V is TRBV30; D call uncertain. Per germline, CDR1 GTSNPN and CDR2 SVGIG (reference sequence). The CDR3 runs 14 residues. The ends were cut back, 0 bases at V and 0 bases at J, with 7 bases in the middle. The CDR3 protein is CAWSVLTSTDTQYF. In nucleotides, the CDR3 is TGTGCCTGGAGTGTACTGACTAGCACAGATACGCAGTATTTT.

This clone was detected once. The rearrangement joins TRBV28 to TRBJ2-7; 14 bases fit TRBD2. Germline CDR1 and CDR2: MDHEN and SYDVKM. After removal of 2 bases from V and 6 bases from J, the junction contained 15 bases not matched to a gene. The CDR3 covers 19 residues. CDR3 region: CASSLLRAGTSGSIGEQYF. The CDR3 coding sequence is TGTGCCAGCAGTTTACTCCGGGCCGGGACTAGCGGGAGTATCGGCGAGCAGTACTTC. Complete variable domain (other parts from reference TRBV28 and TRBJ2-7): DVKVTQSSRYLVKRTGEKVFLECVQDMDHENMFWYRQDPGLGLRLIYFSYDVKMKEKGDIPEGYSVSREKKERFSLILESASTNQTSMYLCASSLLRAGTSGSIGEQYFGPGTRLTVT.

V usage is TRBV15 and J usage is TRBJ1-1; D is possibly TRBD1 (5 bases). V was cut by 5 bases and J by 6 bases, with 16 bases left in between. Per the germline V gene, CDR1 is LNHNV and CDR2 is YYDKDF (reference sequence). CDR3 length equals 14 residues. The CDR3 DNA reads TGTGCCACCAGCTGGATCTTGGGGGGTGCTGAAGCTTTCTTT. It specifies CATSWILGGAEAFF.

This chain joins TRBV27 and TRBJ2-7, with a weak D call TRBD1 (6 bases). The CDR3 totals 13 residues. V was clipped by 11 bases and J by 2 bases, with 16 bases between them. CDR1 and CDR2 from the germline V gene are MNHEY and SMNVEV (reference sequence). This chain's CDR3 is CAVSPGVTYEQYF. In DNA, the CDR3 is TGTGCCGTAAGTCCAGGGGTGACCTACGAGCAGTACTTC.

The V and J genes are TRBV29-1 and TRBJ2-3, with 11 positions matching TRBD2. Germline V gives CDR1 SQVTM, CDR2 ANQGSEA. The CDR3 is 16 amino acids. Trimming at V came to 2 bases and at J to 2 bases, leaving 6 bases not matched to a gene. The CDR3 region has the DNA TGCAGCGTTGAATTGGGACTAGCGGCGATCACAGATACGCAGTATTTT. This codes for CSVELGLAAITDTQYF.

The gene calls are TRBV5-5 and TRBJ2-1; 9 nucleotides match TRBD2. This CDR3 is 15 amino acids long. The trim removed 0 bases at V and 9 bases at J, leaving 7 bases unmatched. Looked up from germline, CDR1 is SGHKS and CDR2 is YYEKEE (reference sequence). The CDR3 DNA reads as TGTGCCAGCAGCTTGGACGCGGGAGGGCCCTTTGAGCAGTTCTTC. It translates to CASSLDAGGPFEQFF.

The chain links TRBV6-1 to TRBJ1-1; D is unclear. This CDR3 contains 13 residues. V was pared by 3 bases and J by 2 bases, with 7 bases between. Per the germline V gene, CDR1 is MNHNS and CDR2 is SASEGT. In DNA form, the CDR3 reads TGTGCCAGCAGTGAGACGATTAACACTGAAGCTTTCTTT. Translated: CASSETINTEAFF.

The chain employs TRBV27 and TRBJ1-4, with D maybe TRBD1 (6 bases). CDR1 and CDR2 from the germline V gene are MNHEY and SMNVEV (reference sequence). This CDR3 is 14 amino acids long. V dropped 7 bases and J dropped 5 bases, with 14 bases sitting between them. CDR3 amino acids: CASTPRGGNEKLFF. CDR3 DNA sequence: TGTGCCAGCACCCCACGGGGGGGCAATGAAAAACTGTTTTTT.

The chain carries TRBV4-2 and TRBJ2-7, with 7 bases matching TRBD2. After removal of 2 bases from V and 3 bases from J, the junction contained 13 bases not matched to a gene. CDR1 and CDR2 (germline): LGHNA, YNFKEQ. The CDR3 runs 17 residues. CDR3 amino acids: CASSQPLRGRGNYEQYF. CDR3 bases: TGTGCCAGCAGCCAACCATTGAGAGGGAGGGGAAACTACGAGCAGTACTTC.